The present entry profiles one T cell receptor (beta chain) with its context. Some clones are missing from TCRdb's copy, which holds only in-frame ones; the method was immunoSEQ multiplex PCR. This table has 130,000 or so clones, about 85% appearing once. The CDR3 sequence is 13 residues long. V was clipped by 1 base and J by 3 bases, with 5 bases between them. Germline CDR1 reads SGHNT; CDR2 reads YYREEE (reference sequence). These data come from a study of blood T cell repertoires in COVID-19. The V gene is TRBV5-4, the J gene TRBJ2-1; D call uncertain. Sample: peripheral blood. The clonotype was recovered from a human donor in a cohort sampled during active COVID-19. CDR3 sequence reads: CASSLINYNEQFF. DNA of the CDR3: TGTGCCAGCAGCTTGATAAACTACAATGAGCAGTTCTTC.